These 29 T cell receptor beta chains originate from one sample sequenced in a study of blood T cell repertoires in COVID-19 (dated by TCRdb to 2020 to 2021). Receptor libraries were prepared by the immunoSEQ multiplex PCR assay. Sourced from immuneACCESS, this table was stored by TCRdb with only in-frame sequences that have V and J called. A share of the clones is absent; for the studies checked, an unresolved V gene accounts for under half, and the remainder has no known explanation. The table for this sample lists approximately 96,000 clones; approximately 90% of them were counted only once. Of the sample, over 1.5% falls within the top ten clones. Sequencing was carried out using peripheral blood. The receptors originated from a man in his fifties or sixties with acute or convalescent COVID-19.

The genes are TRBV28 and TRBJ1-2, with 7 nucleotides matching TRBD1. Per germline, CDR1 MDHEN and CDR2 SYDVKM. The V gene end was trimmed by 6 bases and the J gene end by 4 bases; junction bases not matched to a gene: 11. The CDR3 length is 15 residues. CDR3 nucleotide sequence: TGTGCCAGCAGAGTTCCAGGGGGTTTTAGCTATGGCTACACCTTC. Protein product: CASRVPGGFSYGYTF.

The genes are TRBV28 and TRBJ1-1; D unclear. CDR1 and CDR2 (germline): MDHEN, SYDVKM. The CDR3 covers 14 residues. V lost 3 bases, J lost 1 base, and 9 bases lay in between. The CDR3 sequence: CASSLAGENTEAFF. The DNA of the CDR3 is TGTGCCAGCAGTTTGGCCGGGGAGAACACTGAAGCTTTCTTT.

The rearrangement joins TRBV19 to TRBJ2-1; tentative D call: TRBD1 (5 bases). There are 13 residues in the CDR3. Per germline, CDR1 LNHDA and CDR2 SQIVND (reference sequence). The V and J ends lost 5 bases and 9 bases respectively, with 14 bases between them. DNA of the CDR3: TGTGCCAGTAGTCTTGTGGGGCCGGTTGAGCAGTTCTTC. Protein: CASSLVGPVEQFF.

V and J are TRBV28 and TRBJ2-2; D is perhaps TRBD2 (7 bases). Germline lookup yields CDR1 MDHEN and CDR2 SYDVKM. The V end lost 5 bases, the J end lost 3 bases, and 16 bases lay between the germline ends. The CDR3 is 16 amino acids. In DNA, the CDR3 is TGTGCCAGCAGTCCGGGGGGCGGGGGAGACACCGGGGAGCTGTTTTTT. This translates into CASSPGGGGDTGELFF.

CDR3 bases: TGTGCCAGCAGCTCGGGACTAGCCTCCTACGAGCAGTACTTC. As protein: CASSSGLASYEQYF. The chain combines TRBV13 with TRBJ2-7, with 9 bases matching TRBD2. The ends lost 4 bases at V and 0 bases at J; junction bases unmatched: 1. The CDR3 spans 14 residues. Looked up from germline, CDR1 is PRHDT and CDR2 is FYEKMQ (reference sequence).

The CDR3 DNA sequence: TGTGCCAGCAGTTTAGGCTCAGGGGGGCATGAGCAGTTCTTC. It specifies CASSLGSGGHEQFF. The V and J genes are TRBV27 and TRBJ2-1, with D possibly being TRBD1 (7 bases). This CDR3 is built from 14 residues. Trimming took off 2 bases at V and 8 bases at J, with 13 bases between the two ends. The germline gives CDR1 MNHEY, CDR2 SMNVEV (reference sequence).

The chain joins TRBV2 to TRBJ2-3, with a tentative D call TRBD2 (6 bases). Trimming removed 4 bases at V and 1 base at J, with 12 bases between. The CDR3 is 15 residues long. Germline CDR1 reads SNHLY; CDR2 reads FYNNEI. CDR3 coding DNA: TGTGCCAGCAGTGTATCTAGCGACCGCACAGATACGCAGTATTTT. It codes for CASSVSSDRTDTQYF.

The gene calls are TRBV29-1 and TRBJ1-2; 7 bases line up with TRBD1. Germline loops: CDR1 SQVTM, CDR2 ANQGSEA. The CDR3 spans 12 residues. Unmatched junction bases numbered 3, after V lost 4 bases and J lost 4 bases. The CDR3 DNA reads TGCAGCGTTGGGGACAGAAGCTATGGCTACACCTTC. This translates into CSVGDRSYGYTF.

This clone was found once. This chain joins TRBV4-3 and TRBJ2-3, with TRBD1 matching over 8 bases. The CDR3 covers 16 residues. V shed 4 bases, J shed 0 bases, and the junction held 6 bases outside the gene matches. CDR1 is LGHNA and CDR2 is YSLEER in the germline V gene. The CDR3 reads CASSLQDRASTDTQYF. CDR3 bases: TGCGCCAGCAGCCTCCAGGACAGGGCTAGCACAGATACGCAGTATTTT.

The chain uses TRBV28 and TRBJ2-7; TRBD2 matches 7 bases. J gave up 4 bases and V 4 bases, and 7 bases lay outside the gene matches. The CDR3 covers 14 residues. The germline CDR1 and CDR2 sequences are MDHEN and SYDVKM. The CDR3 nucleotides are TGTGCCAGCAGTTCCGGACTAGTCAGGTACGAGCAGTACTTC. Translation: CASSSGLVRYEQYF.

The V call is TRBV7-2, the J call TRBJ2-3, with 7 bases identical to TRBD2. Germline CDR1 and CDR2: SGHTA and FQGNSA. V trimming: 2 bases; J trimming: 4 bases; junction bases outside the gene matches: 6. There are 15 residues in the CDR3. The CDR3 DNA sequence: TGTGCCAGCAGCTTAACTAGCGCGTCTCCAGATACGCAGTATTTT. As protein: CASSLTSASPDTQYF.

This clone has only one observation. This sequence joins TRBV29-1 and TRBJ2-5, with a possible D match to TRBD1 (6 bases). Germline V lookup: CDR1 SQVTM, CDR2 ANQGSEA. Trimming took 4 bases from V and 3 from J, leaving 9 bases between them. This CDR3 is 12 amino acids long. The CDR3 DNA sequence: TGCAGCGTTGTGTCAGGGGAAGAGACCCAGTACTTC. This gives the protein CSVVSGEETQYF.

The rearrangement links TRBV9 to TRBJ2-1; 13 nucleotides align to TRBD2. Germline values: CDR1 SGDLS, CDR2 YYNGEE. The CDR3 is 17 residues long. After removal of 0 bases from V and 1 base from J, the junction contained 1 base not matched to a gene. The CDR3 loop reads CASSVGTSGSSYNEQFF. As DNA, the CDR3 is TGTGCCAGCAGCGTAGGGACTAGCGGGAGTTCCTACAATGAGCAGTTCTTC.

This chain links TRBV30 with TRBJ1-3, with no clear D. Germline CDR1 GTSNPN, CDR2 SVGIG (reference sequence). The V end was cut by 2 bases, the J end by 1 base, with 18 bases between. This CDR3 region has 17 residues. CDR3 loop: CAWSPLRGTSSGNTIYF. In DNA, the CDR3 is TGTGCCTGGAGTCCACTCAGAGGCACCTCGTCTGGAAACACCATATATTTT.

The genes are TRBV29-1 and TRBJ2-1, with TRBD2 matching 11 bases. J lost 4 bases, V lost 5 bases, and 4 bases had no gene match. CDR1 SQVTM and CDR2 ANQGSEA come from the germline V gene. The CDR3 spans 14 residues. The DNA for the CDR3 is TGCAGCGTTCCGGGACTAGCGGAGTACAATGAGCAGTTCTTC. Translation: CSVPGLAEYNEQFF.

The rearrangement uses TRBV5-5 and TRBJ2-6; D is uncertain. Trimming stripped 0 bases from V and 0 bases from J, with 4 bases between. CDR1 is SGHKS and CDR2 is YYEKEE in the germline V gene (reference sequence). CDR3 length: 15 residues. CDR3 region: CASSLGSSGANVLTF. CDR3 DNA: TGTGCCAGCAGCTTGGGGAGCTCTGGGGCCAACGTCCTGACTTTC.

V gene TRBV6-2 or TRBV6-3 combines with J gene TRBJ2-1; D is ambiguous. The CDR3 has 14 residues. Per the germline V gene, CDR1 is MNHEY and CDR2 is SVGEGT. V gave up 1 base and J gave up 0 bases, with 4 bases separating them. The CDR3 coding sequence is TGTGCCAGCAGTTACTACTACTCCTACAATGAGCAGTTCTTC. As protein: CASSYYYSYNEQFF.

This rearrangement joins TRBV28 to TRBJ1-2; D is unclear. V dropped 4 bases and J dropped 7 bases, with 7 bases sitting between them. The germline CDR1 and CDR2 sequences are MDHEN and SYDVKM. The CDR3 is 11 residues long. CDR3 in DNA: TGTGCCAGCAGTTCTACCCGTGGCTACACCTTC. Translated: CASSSTRGYTF.

This clone was picked up a small number of times. J is TRBJ2-5 and V is TRBV29-1, with D unclear. V was cut by 4 bases and J by 5 bases, with 8 bases left in between. CDR3 length: 11 residues. Looked up from germline, CDR1 is SQVTM and CDR2 is ANQGSEA. The CDR3 region is CSVGVSETQYF. DNA for the CDR3: TGCAGCGTTGGCGTTAGCGAGACCCAGTACTTC.

The chain joins TRBV5-1 to TRBJ2-5; TRBD1 might be the D (5 bases). V lost 5 bases, J lost 1 base, and 12 bases lay in between. Germline V CDR1 and CDR2: SGHRS, YFSETQ. CDR3 length: 14 amino acids. CDR3 region: CASRPGHTQETQYF. The CDR3 DNA reads as TGCGCCAGCAGACCTGGACATACCCAAGAGACCCAGTACTTC.

This chain uses TRBV12-5 with TRBJ1-1, with a possible D match to TRBD1 (5 bases). The CDR3 is 15 residues long. V dropped 2 bases and J dropped 3 bases, with 13 bases sitting between them. The germline CDR1 and CDR2 sequences are LGHNT and FRNRAP. The CDR3 DNA reads TGTGCTAGTGGTTTGAAACAGGCCAGGGACACTGAAGCTTTCTTT. Translated, it gives CASGLKQARDTEAFF.

The CDR3 loop reads CASSFWTGVTYEQYF. The CDR3 DNA sequence: TGCGCCAGCAGCTTTTGGACAGGGGTAACCTACGAGCAGTACTTC. This chain uses TRBV5-1 with TRBJ2-7; TRBD1 matches 9 bases. J lost 2 bases, V lost 2 bases, and 5 bases had no gene match. CDR1 and CDR2 from the germline V gene are SGHRS and YFSETQ. CDR3 length equals 15 residues.

V usage is TRBV6-5 and J usage is TRBJ2-5, with TRBD1 matching 9 bases. CDR1 and CDR2 from the germline V gene are MNHEY and SVGAGI. The CDR3 runs to 13 residues. The V gene end was trimmed by 5 bases and the J gene end by 3 bases; junction bases not matched to a gene: 1. The CDR3 DNA is TGTGCCAGCAGTAGGGACAGGGAAGAGACCCAGTACTTC. It codes for CASSRDREETQYF.

This clone was detected only once. V gene TRBV12-3 or TRBV12-4 combines with J gene TRBJ1-1, with D maybe TRBD1 (5 bases). The CDR3 totals 13 residues. V lost 2 bases to trimming and J lost 6 bases, with 10 bases between them. CDR3 loop: CASSLRRGSEAFF. CDR3 in DNA: TGTGCCAGCAGTTTACGTAGGGGCTCTGAAGCTTTCTTT.

The chain couples TRBV5-5 to TRBJ2-1, with 9 bases aligning to TRBD2. The CDR3 is made up of 15 amino acids. From germline, CDR1 is SGHKS and CDR2 YYEKEE (reference sequence). Trimming at V came to 2 bases and at J to 8 bases, leaving 8 bases not matched to a gene. This CDR3 reads CASSFSGTSTYEQFF. CDR3 coding DNA: TGTGCCAGCAGCTTTTCCGGGACTAGCACCTATGAGCAGTTCTTC.

This chain uses TRBV20-1 with TRBJ2-7; unclear D gene. The germline V gene has CDR1 DFQATT and CDR2 SNEGSKA (reference sequence). Trimming stripped 3 bases from V and 6 bases from J, with 12 bases between. There are 12 residues in the CDR3. This CDR3 reads CSASAQIGEQYF. DNA for the CDR3: TGCAGTGCTAGTGCCCAAATCGGCGAGCAGTACTTC.

This clone is a singleton in its sample. The chain carries TRBV5-1 and TRBJ2-7; a weak D match, TRBD1 (6 bases). V lost 7 bases and J 0 bases, leaving 11 bases between the germline ends. Looked up from germline, CDR1 is SGHRS and CDR2 is YFSETQ. The CDR3 extends over 13 amino acids. CDR3 amino acids: CASLTGSSYEQYF. The CDR3 region has the DNA TGCGCCAGCCTCACAGGGTCCTCCTACGAGCAGTACTTC.

The gene calls are TRBV19 and TRBJ2-1; no firm D call. The ends were cut back, 5 bases at V and 9 bases at J, with 11 bases in the middle. Germline CDR1 reads LNHDA; CDR2 reads SQIVND (reference sequence). CDR3 length: 12 amino acids. The CDR3 sequence: CASSFRGGEQFF. The CDR3, as DNA: TGTGCCAGTAGTTTTCGAGGCGGTGAGCAGTTCTTC.

Here the CDR3 DNA reads TGCGCCAGCAGCCAAGATCCTCGACAGGGCGCCGACAATCAGCCCCAGCATTTT. Protein product: CASSQDPRQGADNQPQHF. This chain uses TRBV4-1 with TRBJ1-5; 7 bases line up with TRBD1. Germline assignment: CDR1 MGHRA and CDR2 YSYEKL. This CDR3 contains 18 residues. Trimming cost V 0 bases and J 3 bases; bases outside gene matches: 11.